These 15 T cell receptor beta chains were sequenced from one sample in a study of response to subunit inactivated influenza vaccine listed by TCRdb under 2018. The protocol used for the library was RT-PCR. The listed sequencing device is Illumina HiSeq 2500. TCRdb trimmed the raw reads at Q25, called clones with MiXCR and kept productive beta chains. Entries are consolidated by CDR3 protein sequence, retaining the most common genes and DNA. This sample has approximately 530,000 distinct CDR3 sequences in its table, and under 9% of those were observed once. The ten largest clones take up 10% to 15% of the sample. The material sequenced was PBMCs from blood, taken around 25 months after vaccination. These receptor sequences come from a man aged 45 to 70 who received an inactivated influenza vaccine. Donor details come from another sample of the same person, matched by shared clones.

The chain links TRBV10-3 to TRBJ2-2; D is tentatively TRBD1 or TRBD2 (5 bases each). The CDR3 extends over 13 amino acids. The germline CDR1 and CDR2 sequences are ENHRY and SYGVKD. Trimming left V 9 bases short and J 4 bases short, with 12 bases between. The CDR3 sequence is CAIPGRTTGELFF. CDR3 in DNA: TGTGCCATACCGGGACGCACCACCGGGGAGCTGTTTTTT.

This clonotype came up many times. CDR3 protein: CSADGGLAKYEQYF. In DNA, the CDR3 is TGCAGTGCTGACGGTGGACTAGCGAAATACGAGCAGTACTTC. The chain joins TRBV20-1 to TRBJ2-7; 9 bases are shared with TRBD2. There are 14 residues in the CDR3. V lost 5 bases, J lost 4 bases, and 9 bases stayed unmatched. CDR1 DFQATT and CDR2 SNEGSKA come from the germline V gene (reference sequence).

In this sample, this clonotype turned up many times. V usage is TRBV4-1 and J usage is TRBJ2-7; 7 nucleotides line up with TRBD2. This CDR3 spans 15 amino acids. Germline CDR1 reads MGHRA; CDR2 reads YSYEKL. Trimming at V came to 3 bases and at J to 2 bases, leaving 7 bases not matched to a gene. CDR3 protein: CASSHRLADTYEQYF. CDR3 nucleotide sequence: TGCGCCAGCAGCCACAGACTAGCTGATACCTACGAGCAGTACTTC.

The chain is built from TRBV3-1 and TRBJ2-2; 7 nucleotides match TRBD2. With V trimmed by 1 base and J by 8 bases, 4 bases remained unmatched. This CDR3 region has 14 residues. CDR1 and CDR2 from the germline V gene are LGHDT and YNNKEL (reference sequence). Here the CDR3 DNA reads TGTGCCAGCAGCCAAGGACTAGCATGGGGGGAGCTGTTTTTT. It encodes CASSQGLAWGELFF.

This chain uses TRBV5-1 with TRBJ2-3, with 8 nucleotides matching TRBD1. The CDR3 is 16 residues long. Germline assignment: CDR1 SGHRS and CDR2 YFSETQ. The ends lost 0 bases at V and 5 bases at J; junction bases unmatched: 8. The CDR3 here is CASSLARTGFRDTQYF. CDR3 sequence (DNA): TGCGCCAGCAGCTTGGCCCGGACAGGGTTTAGAGATACGCAGTATTTT.

V gene TRBV20-1 combines with J gene TRBJ2-1, with D unclear. CDR1 and CDR2 (germline): DFQATT, SNEGSKA (reference sequence). This CDR3 spans 12 amino acids. Trimming removed 5 bases from V and 9 bases from J, with 14 bases in between. CDR3 loop: CSALGYLGEQFF. As DNA, the CDR3 is TGCAGTGCTTTGGGTTACCTTGGTGAGCAGTTCTTC.

The V call is TRBV19, the J call TRBJ2-4; tentatively, D is TRBD2 (5 bases). Germline V gives CDR1 LNHDA, CDR2 SQIVND (reference sequence). V lost 0 bases to trimming and J lost 2 bases, with 11 bases between them. This CDR3 is 16 amino acids long. The CDR3: CASSIEFRGSKNIQYF. The CDR3 coding sequence is TGTGCCAGTAGTATAGAATTCCGGGGTTCCAAAAACATTCAGTACTTC. Complete variable domain (other parts from reference TRBV19 and TRBJ2-4): DGGITQSPKYLFRKEGQNVTLSCEQNLNHDAMYWYRQDPGQGLRLIYYSQIVNDFQKGDIAEGYSVSREKKESFPLTVTSAQKNPTAFYLCASSIEFRGSKNIQYFGAGTRLSVL.

This clonotype was seen at least ten times. The chain combines TRBV20-1 with TRBJ2-3; TRBD2 is a possible D gene (6 bases). V gave up 3 bases and J gave up 3 bases, with 16 bases separating them. CDR3 length: 15 amino acids. CDR1 and CDR2 from the germline V gene are DFQATT and SNEGSKA (reference sequence). Here the CDR3 reads CSASLLAGNTDTQYF. The CDR3 region has the DNA TGCAGTGCTAGTCTGTTGGCGGGAAATACAGATACGCAGTATTTT.

At least ten counts were recorded for this clonotype. This rearrangement joins TRBV12-3 or TRBV12-4 to TRBJ1-5, with D uncertain. This CDR3 has 13 amino acids. Trimming removed 4 bases at V and 7 bases at J, with 11 bases between. CDR3 in amino acids: CASSSREGQPQHF. CDR3 coding DNA: TGTGCCAGCAGTTCCCGGGAAGGGCAGCCCCAGCATTTT.

This clonotype has a count of ten or more. The chain carries TRBV4-1 and TRBJ1-1, with TRBD1 matching 9 bases. Looked up from germline, CDR1 is MGHRA and CDR2 is YSYEKL. This CDR3 region has 14 residues. V lost 4 bases, J lost 9 bases, and 9 bases stayed unmatched. CDR3 DNA sequence: TGCGCCAGCAGCCTCAGGACAGGGGAAGTGAAAGCTTTCTTT. This codes for CASSLRTGEVKAFF.

In this sample, this clonotype turned up many times. V gene TRBV6-1 combines with J gene TRBJ2-2; D perhaps matches TRBD2 (6 bases). The V end was cut by 6 bases, the J end by 5 bases, with 10 bases between. The germline V gene encodes CDR1 MNHNS and CDR2 SASEGT. The CDR3 has 13 amino acids. The CDR3 here is CASSSTSTGELFF. The CDR3 DNA follows: TGTGCCAGCAGCTCGACTAGTACCGGGGAGCTGTTTTTT.

This clonotype was detected a few times. The chain is built from TRBV7-2 and TRBJ2-1; 8 bases map to TRBD1. The length of the CDR3 is 15 residues. J lost 0 bases, V lost 4 bases, and 2 bases had no gene match. Germline V gene lookup returns CDR1 SGHTA and CDR2 FQGNSA. CDR3 DNA sequence: TGTGCCAGCAGCTGGGACAGGAGCTCCTACAATGAGCAGTTCTTC. It is translated as CASSWDRSSYNEQFF.

This clonotype was recorded a few times. This chain links TRBV20-1 with TRBJ2-7; the match to TRBD1 covers 8 bases. The junction had 6 bases not matched to a gene; V was cut back by 3 bases and J by 5 bases. Germline CDR1 is DFQATT and CDR2 is SNEGSKA (reference sequence). This CDR3 has 13 residues. The CDR3 protein is CSARRQGFNEQYF. Written as DNA, the CDR3 is TGCAGTGCTAGGAGACAGGGGTTCAACGAGCAGTACTTC.

As regards this clonotype: One end of the junction varies from germline; a read error may be responsible. The genes are TRBV9 and TRBJ2-5; 15 positions agree with TRBD2. Germline V CDR1 and CDR2: SGDLS, YYNGEE. CDR3 length: 17 residues. The CDR3 sequence is CASSDGTSGGTQETRYF. The CDR3, as DNA: TGTGCCAGCAGCGACGGGACTAGCGGGGGGACCCAAGAGACCCGGTACTTC.

This clonotype was counted only a few times. This chain joins TRBV12-3 or TRBV12-4 and TRBJ2-7; the match to TRBD1 covers 7 bases. CDR3 length equals 13 residues. With 1 base clipped from V and 7 bases from J, the junction kept 4 bases outside the gene matches. Here the CDR3 reads CASSLGGQLEQYF. The CDR3 bases are TGTGCCAGCAGTTTAGGGGGACAGCTAGAGCAGTACTTC.